Below, 28 T cell receptor beta chains from the same sample are listed, as sequenced in a study of tumor-infiltrating lymphocytes in primary liver carcinoma. Reverse transcription of approximately 500 ng total RNA with a constant-region primer produced TCR beta cDNA. Amplification in three nested multiplex PCR rounds with slightly modified ARM-PCR gave rise to TCR beta libraries. The study ran its first two PCR rounds for nine to ten cycles each, using TRBV1-TRBV30 forward primers and a C-beta reverse primer. In TCRdb, the multiplex PCR reads were re-called with MiXCR into one record per CDR3 protein. The data show about 120,000 distinct CDR3 sequences, less than 75% seen once. Co-extracted RNA and DNA came from 20-30 mg of unsorted bulk tissue. The sample comprised tumor-adjacent normal liver tissue. The receptors come from a woman aged 55-70 years with primary liver carcinoma and hepatitis B virus infection.

This clonotype was observed many times. The rearrangement uses TRBV7-9 and TRBJ1-1; the D gene is possibly TRBD1 (5 bases). This CDR3 contains 14 residues. V lost 1 base and J lost 0, with 6 bases in between. Germline assignment: CDR1 SEHNR and CDR2 FQNEAQ (reference sequence). The CDR3 DNA reads TGTGCCAGCAGCTTAGGGGGGGTGAACACTGAAGCTTTCTTT. Its protein product is CASSLGGVNTEAFF.

A remark on this clonotype: The conserved closing phenylalanine or tryptophan is absent in this CDR3, likely reflecting a read error. The rearrangement joins TRBV7-8 to TRBJ1-2; maybe TRBD1 (5 bases). This CDR3 is 19 amino acids long. Per germline, CDR1 SGHVS and CDR2 FQNEAQ. As DNA, the CDR3 is TGTGTCAGCAGCTCCCCGTTCCGTCTCAGTGGGGCTACTAACTATGGCTACACCTCC. This encodes CVSSSPFRLSGATNYGYTS.

The rearrangement links TRBV6-2 or TRBV6-3 to TRBJ1-2; D gene unclear. The V gene lost 6 bases and the J gene lost 7 bases, with 15 bases spanning the gap. The CDR3 runs 13 residues. The germline gives CDR1 MNHEY, CDR2 SVGEGT. The CDR3 DNA reads TGTGCCAGCAGCAGAGGAACTACCGCTGGCTACACCTTC. Translated, it gives CASSRGTTAGYTF.

This clonotype was seen a few times. The V and J genes are TRBV21-1 and TRBJ1-3. TRBV21-1 is a pseudogene segment. The CDR3 runs to 14 residues. The CDR3 region has the DNA TGTGCCAGCAGGTCAGGAGCCTCTGGAAACACCATATATTTT. Residues: CASRSGASGNTIYF.

Comments on this clonotype: A single base separates this from a much larger clone, so it may be a read error. This chain links TRBV5-4 with TRBJ1-1; 10 positions agree with TRBD1. CDR1 and CDR2 from the germline V gene are SGHNT and YYREEE (reference sequence). The CDR3 spans 15 residues. This chain's CDR3 is CVSSLRQGAEAEAFF. The CDR3 nucleotides read TGTGTCAGCAGCTTGCGACAGGGGGCTGAGGCTGAAGCTTTCTTT.

As to this clonotype: A read error is possible here, since a much larger clone lies one base away. The rearrangement uses TRBV6-1 and TRBJ2-5; D not certain. The germline V gene encodes CDR1 MNHNS and CDR2 SASEGT. V lost 9 bases and J lost 5, with 10 bases in between. The length of the CDR3 is 11 residues. CDR3 DNA: TGTGCCAGTGAGTGGGTGGAGACCCAGTACTTC. This encodes CASEWVETQYF.

This clonotype came up a few times. The CDR3 ends on some other residue instead of the conserved phenylalanine or tryptophan, so this is likely a read error. V and J are TRBV7-9 and TRBJ2-2; D possibly corresponds to TRBD1 (6 bases). Germline V gene lookup returns CDR1 SEHNR and CDR2 FQNEAQ (reference sequence). V dropped 2 bases and J dropped 4 bases, with 11 bases sitting between them. The CDR3 is 15 residues long. CDR3: CASSLRQGSTGELFS. The CDR3, as DNA: TGTGCCAGCAGCTTAAGGCAGGGGAGCACCGGGGAGCTGTTTTCT.

As concerns this clonotype: One end of the junction is discordant with germline, which a read error may explain. V usage is TRBV7-8 and J usage is TRBJ2-2; 7 bases fit TRBD2. Germline CDR1 SGHVS, CDR2 FQNEAQ. The CDR3 extends over 16 amino acids. CDR3 protein: CVSSGGSSGYTGELFF. CDR3 DNA: TGTGTCAGCAGCGGTGGGAGTAGCGGGTACACCGGGGAGCTGTTTTTT.

Note on this clonotype: An end of the junction differs from the germline gene, which may be a read error. The chain recombines TRBV7-2 with TRBJ2-3; D not resolved. CDR1 SGHTA and CDR2 FQGNSA come from the germline V gene. The CDR3 has 13 residues. The CDR3 coding sequence is TGTGCCAGAAGCTCAGTTGCGTCAGATACGCAGTATTTT. It translates to CARSSVASDTQYF.

This clonotype occurred once. An end of the junction does not agree with germline; a read error may underlie this. The chain joins TRBV28 to TRBJ2-7; D is possibly TRBD1 or TRBD2 (5 bases each). Germline V gene sequence: CDR1 MDHEN, CDR2 SYDVKM. CDR3 length equals 15 residues. The CDR3 nucleotides read TGTGCCAACGGCTTTTTGGGGACGCCCTATTACGAACAGTACTTC. It yields the protein CANGFLGTPYYEQYF.

By share, this clonotype counts as medium-sized (0.01 to 0.1%). V is TRBV6-5 and J is TRBJ2-1; maybe TRBD1 (6 bases). The CDR3 spans 13 residues. Germline V gene data show CDR1 as MNHEY and CDR2 as SVGAGI. The germline V and J ends were trimmed by 6 bases and 7 bases, with 13 bases remaining between them. The CDR3: CASSSLRGNEQFF. The DNA for the CDR3 is TGTGCCAGCAGCTCCCTTAGGGGGAATGAGCAGTTCTTC.

About this clonotype: A read error may be the cause here, since a much bigger clone is one base away. This sequence joins TRBV13 and TRBJ2-3; D is possibly TRBD2 (6 bases). The germline V gene has CDR1 PRHDT and CDR2 FYEKMQ (reference sequence). The CDR3 totals 16 residues. V was trimmed by 5 bases and J by 1 base, leaving 16 bases between them. The CDR3 DNA sequence: TGTGCCAGCAGCCTGAAACGGAGGGCGGGCACAGATACGCAGTATTTT. This codes for CASSLKRRAGTDTQYF.

As for this clonotype: A much larger clone differs from this one at a single base, so this may be a read error. The genes are TRBV5-1 and TRBJ2-3; D is unclear. The CDR3 covers 18 residues. Germline CDR1 SGHRS, CDR2 YFSETQ. The CDR3 DNA is TGCGCCAGCAACTTGGGTACCACATCTAAATCGGGTGCAGATACGCAGTATTTT. Translation gives CASNLGTTSKSGADTQYF.

As regards this clonotype: This may be a read error: a much more frequent sequence differs by one nucleotide. The V and J genes are TRBV28 and TRBJ2-1, with 9 nucleotides matching TRBD2. Germline-derived CDR1 and CDR2 are MDHEN and SYDVKM. The CDR3 length is 14 residues. The CDR3 reads CASSSSGMGNKQFF. The CDR3 DNA reads as TGTGCCAGCTCTTCTAGCGGGATGGGCAATAAGCAGTTCTTC.

This clonotype was detected once. One end of the junction fails to match germline, which may point to a read error. The chain recombines TRBV5-1 with TRBJ2-7, with D unresolved. This CDR3 contains 15 residues. Germline V gives CDR1 SGHRS, CDR2 YFSETQ. CDR3 residues: CASRSAPIGNYEQYF. CDR3 coding DNA: TGCGCCAGCAGGTCAGCCCCAATAGGGAACTACGAGCAATACTTC.

This clonotype was recorded at least ten times. The genes are TRBV29-1 and TRBJ2-1; D may be TRBD2 (6 bases). Germline assignment: CDR1 SQVTM and CDR2 ANQGSEA. Trimming shortened V by 6 bases and J by 5 bases, and 14 bases separated the two germline ends. CDR3 size: 13 residues. The CDR3 is CSVQRETHNEQFF. CDR3 in DNA: TGCAGCGTCCAACGGGAGACCCACAATGAGCAGTTCTTC.

This clonotype turned up a few times. The rearrangement joins TRBV28 to TRBJ2-5, with 10 bases that match TRBD1. Unmatched junction bases numbered 2, after V lost 7 bases and J lost 3 bases. Germline CDR1 MDHEN, CDR2 SYDVKM. The CDR3 runs 13 residues. The CDR3 loop is CASNGTGEETQYF. CDR3 nucleotides: TGTGCCAGCAATGGGACAGGGGAAGAGACCCAGTACTTC.

Remarks on this clonotype: Relative to the germline gene, one junction end is altered; a read error may explain this. The chain has TRBV6-1 and TRBJ1-2, with D uncertain. CDR1 and CDR2 (germline): MNHNS, SASEGT. The CDR3 totals 12 residues. The CDR3 nucleotides are TGCGCCAGCTGTGCCGGAGACTATGGCTACACCTTC. Translating gives CASCAGDYGYTF.

There are a few counts of this clonotype. The junction differs from germline at one of its ends, possibly a read error. CDR3 protein: CASSFTPLRNSYNERLF. CDR3 in DNA: TGTGCCAGCAGCTTTACCCCACTGAGGAACTCCTACAATGAGCGGTTATTC. The rearrangement uses TRBV11-2 and TRBJ2-1, with a weak D call TRBD2 (5 bases). Germline V CDR1 and CDR2: SGHAT, FQNNGV. The CDR3 consists of 17 residues.

This clonotype was observed at least ten times. This chain joins TRBV5-6 and TRBJ2-7; D remains unclear. The CDR3 covers 14 residues. In germline, CDR1 is SGHDT, CDR2 YYEEEE. The germline V and J ends were trimmed by 2 bases and 2 bases, with 11 bases remaining between them. The DNA for the CDR3 is TGTGCCAGCAGCTTTCGGCAGGAAGCCTACGAGCAGTACTTC. Protein sequence: CASSFRQEAYEQYF.

The sample holds many counts of this clonotype. The V gene is TRBV6-1, the J gene TRBJ1-1, with D maybe TRBD1 (5 bases). Trimming shortened V by 6 bases and J by 1 base, and 15 bases separated the two germline ends. CDR1 MNHNS and CDR2 SASEGT come from the germline V gene. The length of the CDR3 is 15 residues. This CDR3 is CASRGKTVGNTEAFF. The CDR3 DNA reads TGTGCCAGCAGGGGAAAGACAGTGGGGAACACTGAAGCTTTCTTT.

The table lists this clonotype with a few counts. This chain uses TRBV6-2 or TRBV6-3 with TRBJ2-7; 13 bases match TRBD2. The CDR3 is made up of 17 amino acids. Germline values: CDR1 MNHEY, CDR2 SVGEGT. V was pared by 0 bases and J by 0 bases, with 2 bases of the junction left unmatched. The CDR3 protein is CASSYSGLAGLSYEQYF. The CDR3 DNA reads as TGTGCCAGCAGTTACTCGGGACTAGCGGGACTCTCCTACGAGCAGTACTTC.

A word on this clonotype: This CDR3 fails to terminate in the conserved phenylalanine or tryptophan, so it likely reflects a read error. V is TRBV5-1 and J is TRBJ1-1, with TRBD1 identical over 7 bases. The CDR3 is made up of 15 amino acids. Per germline, CDR1 SGHRS and CDR2 YFSETQ. Losses at the gene ends were 4 bases for V and 8 bases for J; bases not matched to a gene: 14. Here the CDR3 DNA reads TGCGCCAGCAGCCTCAATTCCGGGACAGTGACGGAAGCTTTCTTA. Translated: CASSLNSGTVTEAFL.

Concerning this clonotype: One base away lies a much larger clone, so this may be a sequencing read error. The chain couples TRBV6-5 to TRBJ2-7; 9 nucleotides agree with TRBD2. The CDR3 sequence is 14 residues long. Per the germline V gene, CDR1 is MNHEY and CDR2 is SVGAGI. Unmatched junction bases numbered 9, after V lost 11 bases and J lost 1 base. Here the CDR3 DNA reads TGTGCCTGCAAGAGGACTAGCGTTTCCTACGAGCAGTACTTC. Translated, it gives CACKRTSVSYEQYF.

There are a few counts of this clonotype. This may stem from a read error, because a much larger clone lies one nucleotide away. This rearrangement joins TRBV29-1 to TRBJ2-3, with D possibly matching TRBD2 (6 bases). Trimming removed 4 bases at V and 0 bases at J, with 11 bases between. This CDR3 spans 14 amino acids. Per germline, CDR1 SQVTM and CDR2 ANQGSEA. CDR3: CSVAAGTSTDTQYF. CDR3 bases: TGCAGCGTTGCCGCCGGGACTAGCACAGATACGCAGTATTTT.

The table lists this clonotype with many counts. The chain couples TRBV7-8 to TRBJ2-1; the match to TRBD2 covers 14 bases. Trimming cost V 2 bases and J 0 bases; bases outside gene matches: 12. Germline CDR1 SGHVS, CDR2 FQNEAQ. CDR3 length: 21 residues. The CDR3 loop reads CASSLHLPGLAGVSSYNEQFF. CDR3 DNA: TGTGCCAGCAGCTTACACCTCCCGGGACTAGCGGGAGTGAGCTCCTACAATGAGCAGTTCTTC.

A word on this clonotype: One junction end does not reproduce the germline sequence, and a read error may be involved. The rearrangement uses TRBV4-1 and TRBJ2-2, with a possible D match to TRBD2 (5 bases). The CDR3 sequence is 15 residues long. Germline V gives CDR1 MGHRA, CDR2 YSYEKL. DNA of the CDR3: TGCGCTAGCAAGGTAGGGCCGGCGGGCCCCGGGGAGCTGTTATTT. This sequence encodes CASKVGPAGPGELLF.

There are many counts of this clonotype. The rearrangement uses TRBV10-3 and TRBJ1-1; 7 positions match TRBD1. With V trimmed by 3 bases and J by 3 bases, 7 bases remained unmatched. The CDR3 consists of 15 residues. Per germline, CDR1 ENHRY and CDR2 SYGVKD. The CDR3 spells CAISDIGGTDTEAFF. The CDR3, as DNA: TGTGCCATCAGTGATATCGGGGGGACAGACACTGAAGCTTTCTTT.